These 20 T cell receptor beta chains share one sample of origin, sequenced in a study of CD8+CD57+ T cells in acquired aplastic anemia. Genomic DNA, serving as template, underwent TCR beta VDJ and CDR3 profiling. One entry per CDR3 protein, called by TCRdb with MiXCR from the reads. The top ten hold about 29% of the sample, which has a few hundred thousand distinct CDR3 sequences, around 60% seen once. Sequencing was done on a sample of sorted CD4+, CD8+, or CD8+CD57+ T cells (not recorded which) from PBMCs. Source of these receptors: a human donor in good health.

This clonotype was counted many times. The rearrangement links TRBV7-9 to TRBJ2-3; D is ambiguous. Trimming stripped 4 bases from V and 6 bases from J, with 11 bases between. Germline assignment: CDR1 SEHNR and CDR2 FQNEAQ (reference sequence). The CDR3 sequence is 13 residues long. Here the CDR3 DNA reads TGTGCCAGCAGCTATTACACAGCGGATACGCAGTATTTT. It translates to CASSYYTADTQYF.

J is TRBJ2-7 and V is TRBV12-3 or TRBV12-4; D gene uncertain. V was trimmed by 6 bases and J by 9 bases, leaving 3 bases between them. This CDR3 contains 8 residues. As DNA, the CDR3 is TGTGCCAGCAGGGGGCAGTACTTC. This encodes CASRGQYF.

The V call is TRBV25-1, the J call TRBJ2-5, with 8 bases lining up with TRBD1. The CDR3 is 15 amino acids. Germline V gene lookup returns CDR1 MGHDK and CDR2 SYGVNS. V gave up 1 base and J gave up 5 bases; unmatched junction bases: 6. In nucleotides, the CDR3 is TGTGCCAGCAGTGAATGGACAGGGCTTGGGGAGACCCAGTACTTC. Protein sequence: CASSEWTGLGETQYF.

This clonotype was detected ten times or more. The chain links TRBV19 to TRBJ2-1; D uncertain. V was trimmed by 3 bases and J by 6 bases, leaving 9 bases between them. The CDR3 is 13 residues long. CDR1 is LNHDA, CDR2 SQIVND, per germline (reference sequence). The CDR3 DNA is TGTGCCAGTAGTATGGTCCTGTCCAATGAGCAGTTCTTC. Its protein product is CASSMVLSNEQFF.

This clonotype has a single count. This chain joins TRBV20-1 and TRBJ2-1; tentatively, D is TRBD1 (6 bases). The CDR3 runs to 15 residues. CDR1 is DFQATT and CDR2 is SNEGSKA in the germline V gene (reference sequence). Trimming removed 3 bases at V and 2 bases at J, with 14 bases between. The CDR3 DNA follows: TGCAGTGCTAGTGAGTTGGACAGCACCTACAATGAGCAGTTCTTC. Its translation is CSASELDSTYNEQFF.

The V call is TRBV10-2, the J call TRBJ1-2; D unclear. V lost 2 bases and J lost 2, with 3 bases in between. CDR3 size: 12 residues. Germline CDR1 reads WSHSY; CDR2 reads SAAADI. CDR3 nucleotides: TGCGCCAGCAGTGAGACAAACTATGGCTACACCTTC. This codes for CASSETNYGYTF.

V and J are TRBV20-1 and TRBJ2-7, with D possibly TRBD2 on 5 matching bases. Germline V gene lookup returns CDR1 DFQATT and CDR2 SNEGSKA (reference sequence). The V and J ends lost 2 bases and 6 bases respectively, with 11 bases between them. The CDR3 is 12 residues long. As DNA, the CDR3 is TGCAGTGCTAGAACCGGACGGGGCGAGCAGTACTTC. Protein sequence: CSARTGRGEQYF.

This clonotype came up many times. V usage is TRBV7-9 and J usage is TRBJ2-5; D gene ambiguous. Germline-derived CDR1 and CDR2 are SEHNR and FQNEAQ (reference sequence). CDR3 length equals 14 residues. The V end lost 6 bases, the J end lost 2 bases, and 13 bases lay between the germline ends. CDR3 DNA sequence: TGTGCCAGCAGGAACTCGGACGGTCAAGAGACCCAGTACTTC. Protein sequence: CASRNSDGQETQYF. The full variable domain, its missing parts supplied by reference TRBV7-9 and TRBJ2-5, is DTGVSQNPRHKITKRGQNVTFRCDPISEHNRLYWYRQTLGQGPEFLTYFQNEAQLEKSRLLSDRFSAERPKGSFSTLEIQRTEQGDSAMYLCASRNSDGQETQYFGPGTRLLVL.

The gene calls are TRBV7-3 and TRBJ2-3; 10 bases are shared with TRBD2. Germline CDR1 reads SGHTA; CDR2 reads FQGTGA. CDR3 size: 15 residues. J lost 7 bases, V lost 6 bases, and 10 bases had no gene match. The CDR3 here is CASSALAGARHTQYF. The DNA for the CDR3 is TGTGCCAGCAGTGCTCTAGCGGGAGCCCGACATACGCAGTATTTT.

The rearrangement links TRBV24-1 to TRBJ2-3, with 9 bases lining up with TRBD2. CDR1 and CDR2 from the germline V gene are KGHDR and SFDVKD. The CDR3 consists of 20 residues. Trimming at V came to 1 base and at J to 0 bases, leaving 13 bases not matched to a gene. The CDR3 sequence is CATSDFKTSGIASSTDTQYF. The CDR3 DNA reads TGTGCCACCAGTGATTTTAAGACTAGCGGAATCGCCTCTAGCACAGATACGCAGTATTTT.

The gene calls are TRBV20-1 and TRBJ1-5; the match to TRBD1 covers 7 bases. Trimming cost V 6 bases and J 4 bases; bases outside gene matches: 6. The CDR3 covers 13 residues. The germline gives CDR1 DFQATT, CDR2 SNEGSKA (reference sequence). The CDR3 DNA follows: TGCAGTGCCCGGACAGGTACTAATCAGCCCCAGCATTTT. As protein: CSARTGTNQPQHF.

This clonotype showed up many times. The chain has TRBV9 and TRBJ2-7; D might be TRBD1 or TRBD2, each matching 7 bases. Germline CDR1 reads SGDLS; CDR2 reads YYNGEE. Trimming took 3 bases from V and 3 from J, leaving 13 bases between them. The CDR3 consists of 14 residues. The CDR3, as DNA: TGTGCCAGCAGCGGGGGGGGACAGAACTACGAGCAGTACTTC. As protein: CASSGGGQNYEQYF. The full variable domain, in which reference TRBV9 and TRBJ2-7 provide the parts outside the CDR3, is DSGVTQTPKHLITATGQRVTLRCSPRSGDLSVYWYQQSLDQGLQFLIQYYNGEERAKGNILERFSAQQFPDLHSELNLSSLELGDSALYFCASSGGGQNYEQYFGPGTRLTVT.

As concerns this clonotype: Mismatch with germline at one junction end may stem from a read error. The chain recombines TRBV7-9 with TRBJ1-4, with TRBD1 matching over 10 bases. The CDR3 is 10 residues long. Germline CDR1 is SEHNR and CDR2 is FQNEAQ (reference sequence). CDR3: CASRKGTGVF. In nucleotides, the CDR3 is TGTGCCAGCCGCAAGGGGACAGGGGTTTTT.

V is TRBV19 and J is TRBJ2-1; D unresolved. The germline gives CDR1 LNHDA, CDR2 SQIVND (reference sequence). Trimming took off 7 bases at V and 5 bases at J, with 15 bases between the two ends. CDR3 size: 14 residues. The CDR3 loop is CASTAGVVHNEQFF. The CDR3 nucleotides are TGTGCCAGTACTGCTGGAGTGGTCCACAATGAGCAGTTCTTC. Together with reference TRBV19 and TRBJ2-1, the CDR3 gives the full variable domain: DGGITQSPKYLFRKEGQNVTLSCEQNLNHDAMYWYRQDPGQGLRLIYYSQIVNDFQKGDIAEGYSVSREKKESFPLTVTSAQKNPTAFYLCASTAGVVHNEQFFGPGTRLTVL.

V is TRBV28 and J is TRBJ1-2; D gene unclear. V lost 1 base and J lost 8, with 11 bases in between. Germline lookup yields CDR1 MDHEN and CDR2 SYDVKM. The CDR3 loop spans 13 amino acids. The CDR3 is CASSLLGLGGYTF. In nucleotides, the CDR3 is TGTGCCAGCAGTTTATTAGGGCTGGGAGGCTACACCTTC.

A few counts support this clonotype. J is TRBJ1-6 and V is TRBV2; D unresolved. The CDR3 has 12 amino acids. V was shortened by 6 bases and J by 7 bases, with 7 bases between the two germline ends. Germline-derived CDR1 and CDR2 are SNHLY and FYNNEI. The CDR3 sequence is CASRRNNSPLHF. The CDR3 coding sequence is TGTGCCAGCAGAAGGAACAATTCACCCCTCCACTTT. The complete variable domain, with remaining parts taken from reference TRBV2 and TRBJ1-6, reads EPEVTQTPSHQVTQMGQEVILRCVPISNHLYFYWYRQILGQKVEFLVSFYNNEISEKSEIFDDQFSVERPDGSNFTLKIRSTKLEDSAMYFCASRRNNSPLHFGNGTRLTVT.

Note on this clonotype: Here the CDR3 omits its conserved ending phenylalanine or tryptophan, so a read error is the likely source. The chain has TRBV7-9 and TRBJ1-5; unclear D gene. CDR1 and CDR2 from the germline V gene are SEHNR and FQNEAQ (reference sequence). Trimming shortened V by 8 bases and J by 0 bases, and 17 bases separated the two germline ends. The CDR3 runs to 16 residues. CDR3 nucleotides: TGTGCCAGCTCACCGGCAGCCCTCTATAGCAATCAGCCCCAGCATCTT. Its translation is CASSPAALYSNQPQHL.

This chain uses TRBV12-3 or TRBV12-4 with TRBJ1-3; 8 bases line up with TRBD1. The CDR3 runs to 17 residues. Germline trimming cut 3 bases from V and 5 bases from J; bases unmatched to any gene: 12. The CDR3 DNA follows: TGTGCCAGCAGTTTTAATCCGGGACAGGAATCTCGAAACACCATATATTTT. It encodes CASSFNPGQESRNTIYF.

This clonotype appeared many times. A much larger clone differs by one base, so this may be a read error. The rearrangement joins TRBV7-9 to TRBJ2-7; D gene ambiguous. Trimming stripped 5 bases from V and 12 bases from J, with 20 bases between. This CDR3 has 13 amino acids. Germline V gives CDR1 SEHNR, CDR2 FQNEAQ (reference sequence). The CDR3 sequence is CASSQLRIDQRYF. CDR3 DNA sequence: TGTGCCAGCAGCCAACTCAGGATCGACCAGCGGTACTTC.

This clonotype has a handful of counts. A single base separates this from a much larger clone, so it may be a read error. The rearrangement uses TRBV6-5 and TRBJ1-1; D is unclear. Germline V gene data show CDR1 as MNHEY and CDR2 as SVGAGI. The V end lost 11 bases, the J end lost 3 bases, and 16 bases lay between the germline ends. The CDR3 runs to 13 residues. CDR3 sequence (DNA): TGTGCCTCCCTCCAAGGAGGTGACACTGAAGCTTTCTTT. Residues: CASLQGGDTEAFF.